The sequence of this T cell receptor beta chain was determined in a study of radiotherapy plus CTLA-4 blockade in lung cancer (dated by TCRdb to 2016 to 2018). Describing the broader study: Among enrolled patients, roughly 17% had an objective response and 30% to 35% reached disease control.

From its cysteine to its phenylalanine, the CDR3 spans 14 amino acids. Solely the CDR3 DNA is kept, with 42 bases framed from the first base. V gives up 0 bases and J gives up 3 bases, and the segment between their germline ends measures 8 bases. CDR1 and CDR2 are drawn from the germline V gene (reference sequence): MNHEY, SMNVEV. On this clone: There is no known antigen for this receptor. Base qualities are missing; no much larger clone stands one base away.

Overall results and qualifications from the work: TCR clones derived from tumors expanded in peripheral blood after treatment with radiotherapy and ipilimumab. Increased serum interferon-beta after radiation, together with early dynamic changes in blood T cell clones, were reported to be the strongest predictors of response.

The receptor library was made with the immunoSEQ multiplex PCR assay. TCRdb holds this immuneACCESS table with in-frame rearrangements only. Some clones are missing; in checked studies, unresolved V genes explain under half, and the rest has no known cause. The sample table records approximately 85,000 clones; over 80% of these occur just once. The ten largest make up roughly 14% of the sample. In this study, focal radiation therapy paired with CTLA-4 blockade (ipilimumab) was tested in patients who had chemo-refractory metastatic non-small-cell lung cancer. The sequence was obtained from a human donor with non-small cell lung cancer that progressed on radiotherapy plus ipilimumab. The specimen was peripheral blood, collected from a patient treated with radiotherapy plus ipilimumab. Here the chain combines TRBV27 and TRBJ1-2; TRBD1 is perhaps the D gene, given 6 matching bases. For the CDR3, the sequence is CASSLSGADYGYTF. The DNA reads TGTGCCAGCAGTTTATCGGGGGCTGACTATGGCTACACCTTC.